What follows is one T cell receptor (beta chain) and its context. Its target is unknown. Expansion of antigen-specific CD4+ T cells with viral peptide pools was carried out by the ViraFEST assay before sequencing. Subsequent to 10 days of culture, CD4+ T cells were isolated. Vaccination of participants consisted of two doses of either the BNT162b2 or mRNA-1273 vaccine. Vaccinated participants had no history of SARS-CoV-2 infection and tested negative for nucleocapsid antibodies. Cultures had half their medium replaced with IL-2 medium on days 3 and 7. Germline-derived CDR1 and CDR2 are GTSNPN and SVGIG (reference sequence). Trimming cost V 3 bases and J 1 base, with 9 bases left between them. This CDR3 spans 13 amino acids. The data were obtained in a study of vaccination effects on CD4 cells after COVID-19. About the research overall: Post-vaccine sampling occurred a median 72 days after the second dose.

Profiling relied on immunoSEQ multiplex PCR, and the TCRdb table lists in-frame clones only, not all of them. The sample shows about 24,000 clones, around 79% of them seen only once. Study results and caveats: Among infection- and vaccine-induced clones, marked clonal contraction occurred late after vaccination.

The input for sequencing was CD4+ T cells from PBMCs cultured with SARS-CoV-2 spike peptides, taken after COVID-19 vaccination. The V call is TRBV30, the J call TRBJ2-5; tentative D call: TRBD1 (5 bases). The sequence was obtained from a human donor who received a COVID-19 vaccine. CDR3 sequence (DNA): TGTGCCTGGAGAGCAGGGCCCCAAGAGACCCAGTACTTC. It encodes CAWRAGPQETQYF.